This T cell receptor (beta chain) came from a study of cytotoxic CD8 clonotypes in ibrutinib-treated CLL. This clone was counted between two and nine times. The antigen is unknown. V was shortened by 2 bases and J by 1 base, with 10 bases between the two germline ends. The CDR3 covers 15 residues. Germline values: CDR1 SGHRS, CDR2 YFSETQ. The TCR beta libraries used approximately 2 micrograms of genomic DNA that came from cryopreserved PBMCs. General observations from the study: Higher clonality was seen at ibrutinib response and a return toward baseline at progression. For progressing versus sustained-remission patients, sampling times were not the same. There were few public clonotypes, and on treatment they contracted or stayed stable.

Profiling relied on immunoSEQ multiplex PCR, and the TCRdb table lists in-frame clones only, not all of them. This table holds under 200,000 clones, about four fifths found once. This material consisted of PBMCs, taken after 24 months of ibrutinib treatment. V usage is TRBV5-1 and J usage is TRBJ1-5; D gene ambiguous. The source is a human donor with chronic lymphocytic leukemia. Here the CDR3 DNA reads TGCGCCAGCAGCTTTAATTTTGCAAGCAATCAGCCCCAGCATTTT. Its protein is CASSFNFASNQPQHF.